This T cell receptor beta chain is from a study of regulatory T cells in long-lasting Graves disease. The time point is: newly diagnosed GD, antithyroid drugs for less than 3 months. PBMCs provided the RNA from which the TCR library was made. This clonotype was seen more than once but under ten times. Arm-PCR with iRepertoire HTBI primers amplified the CDR3 regions for these TCR beta libraries. Each CDR3 protein gets one entry after TCRdb re-called the multiplex PCR reads with MiXCR. The sample consists of about 320,000 distinct CDR3 sequences, about 20% of them appearing once. This TCR came from a female donor with Graves disease. Material: peripheral blood mononuclear cells (PBMCs), obtained at new diagnosis, from a patient treated with antithyroid drugs.

In nucleotides, the CDR3 is TGCGCCAGCAGCTTGGACAGGGGGCGAGCTTCTTACGAGCAGTACTTC. Translating it yields CASSLDRGRASYEQYF. The chain carries TRBV5-1 and TRBJ2-7; 9 nucleotides line up with TRBD1. The V gene's germline CDR1 is SGHRS and CDR2 YFSETQ. V lost 0 bases to trimming and J lost 4 bases; unmatched junction nucleotides: 8. This CDR3 region has 16 residues.